The present T cell receptor (beta chain) was sequenced within a study of vaccination and CD4 T cells after COVID-19. Study results and limitations: The median number of SARS-CoV-2-reactive clonotypes increased from around 20 to 38, a change that did not reach significance.

This sample's treatment: approximately 9-day PBMC culture with coronavirus spike peptide pools or control peptides (ViraFEST assay). According to the study, CD4+ T cells from the unexposed donor were gathered ahead of the COVID-19 pandemic (2011-2018). Medium was half-exchanged with fresh IL-2 medium on days 3 and 7. Having spent 10 to 11 days in culture, CD4+ T cells were then isolated by negative selection. Where cells permitted, unexposed-donor CD4+ T cells were probed with SARS-CoV-2 S/N and four cold-coronavirus spikes. This clonotype was picked up one time. Its antigen is unidentified. Cultured CD4+ T cells had their DNA profiled by the Oncomine TCR Beta short-read assay. In TCRdb, the PCR reads were re-called with MiXCR into one record per CDR3 protein. The table includes about 7,000 distinct CDR3 sequences, approximately 50% detected once. The CDR3 has 16 amino acids. The trim removed 3 bases at V and 3 bases at J, leaving 8 bases unmatched. Germline V gene sequence: CDR1 LNHDA, CDR2 SQIVND (reference sequence).

The specimen was CD4+ T cells from blood, cultured in vitro. The chain joins TRBV19 to TRBJ1-5, with 7 positions matching TRBD1. This receptor was taken from a human donor in good health. CDR3 protein: CASSIQGVASNQPQHF. CDR3 in DNA: TGTGCCAGTAGTATTCAGGGGGTGGCCTCCAATCAGCCCCAGCATTTT.